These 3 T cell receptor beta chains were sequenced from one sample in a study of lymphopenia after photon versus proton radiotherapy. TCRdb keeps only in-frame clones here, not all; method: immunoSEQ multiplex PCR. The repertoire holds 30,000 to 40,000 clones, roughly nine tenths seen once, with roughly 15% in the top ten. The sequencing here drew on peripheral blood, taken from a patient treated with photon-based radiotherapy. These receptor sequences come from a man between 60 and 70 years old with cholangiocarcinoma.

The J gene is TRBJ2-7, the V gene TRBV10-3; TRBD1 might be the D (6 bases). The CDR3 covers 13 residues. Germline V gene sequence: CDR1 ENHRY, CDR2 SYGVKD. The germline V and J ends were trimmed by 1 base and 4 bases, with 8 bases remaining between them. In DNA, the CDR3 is TGTGCCATCAGTGAGTTCCAGGGGTACGAGCAGTACTTC. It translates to CAISEFQGYEQYF.

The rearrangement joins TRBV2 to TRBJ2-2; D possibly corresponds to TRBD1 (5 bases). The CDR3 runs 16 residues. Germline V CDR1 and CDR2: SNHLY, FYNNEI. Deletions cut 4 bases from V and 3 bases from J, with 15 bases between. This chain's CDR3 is CASSADRGVDTGELFF. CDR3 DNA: TGTGCCAGCAGTGCCGATAGGGGCGTGGACACCGGGGAGCTGTTTTTT.

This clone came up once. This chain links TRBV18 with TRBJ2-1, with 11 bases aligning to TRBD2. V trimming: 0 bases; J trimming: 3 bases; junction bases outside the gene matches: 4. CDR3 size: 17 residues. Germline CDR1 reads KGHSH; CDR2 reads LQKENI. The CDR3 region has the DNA TGTGCCAGCTCACCACCAATAGCGGGGGGGTTCTACAATGAGCAGTTCTTC. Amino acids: CASSPPIAGGFYNEQFF.